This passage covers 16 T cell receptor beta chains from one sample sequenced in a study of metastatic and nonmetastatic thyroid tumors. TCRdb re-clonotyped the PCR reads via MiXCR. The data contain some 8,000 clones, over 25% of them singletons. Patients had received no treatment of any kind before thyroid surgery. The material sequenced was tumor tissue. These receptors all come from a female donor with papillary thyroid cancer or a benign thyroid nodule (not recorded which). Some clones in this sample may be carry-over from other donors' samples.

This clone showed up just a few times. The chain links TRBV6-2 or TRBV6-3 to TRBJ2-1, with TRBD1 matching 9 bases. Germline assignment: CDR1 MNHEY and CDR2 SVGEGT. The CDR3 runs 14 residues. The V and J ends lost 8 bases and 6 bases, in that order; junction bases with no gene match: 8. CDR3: CASVRDRVFNEQFF. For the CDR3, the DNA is TGTGCCAGCGTCCGGGACAGGGTCTTCAATGAGCAGTTCTTC.

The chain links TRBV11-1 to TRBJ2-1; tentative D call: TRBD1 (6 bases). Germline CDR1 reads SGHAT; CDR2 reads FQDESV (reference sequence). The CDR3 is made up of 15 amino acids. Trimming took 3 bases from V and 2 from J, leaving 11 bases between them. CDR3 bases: TGTGCCAGCAGCTTGCAGGGGAAGGCCTACAATGAGCAGTTCTTC. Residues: CASSLQGKAYNEQFF. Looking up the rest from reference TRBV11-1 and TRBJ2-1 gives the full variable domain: EAEVAQSPRYKITEKSQAVAFWCDPISGHATLYWYRQILGQGPELLVQFQDESVVDDSQLPKDRFSAERLKGVDSTLKIQPAELGDSAMYLCASSLQGKAYNEQFFGPGTRLTVL.

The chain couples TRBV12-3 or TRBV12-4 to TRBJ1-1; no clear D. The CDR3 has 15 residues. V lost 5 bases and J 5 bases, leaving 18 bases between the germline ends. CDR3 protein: CASSPRGSTKTEAFF. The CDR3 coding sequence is TGTGCCAGCAGTCCTCGAGGGAGTACAAAGACTGAAGCTTTCTTT.

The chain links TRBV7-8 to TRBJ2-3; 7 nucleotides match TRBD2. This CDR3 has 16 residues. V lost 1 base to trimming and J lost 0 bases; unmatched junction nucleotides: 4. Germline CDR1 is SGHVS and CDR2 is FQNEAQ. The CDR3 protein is CASSLVVSGSTDTQYF. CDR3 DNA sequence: TGTGCCAGCAGCTTAGTCGTTAGCGGGAGCACAGATACGCAGTATTTT.

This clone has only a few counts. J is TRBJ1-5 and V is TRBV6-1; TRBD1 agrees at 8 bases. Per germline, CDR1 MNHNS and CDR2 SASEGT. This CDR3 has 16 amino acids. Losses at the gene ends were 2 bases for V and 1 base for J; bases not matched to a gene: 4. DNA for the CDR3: TGTGCCAGCAGTGAATCAGGGGGCGCGAGCAATCAGCCCCAGCATTTT. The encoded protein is CASSESGGASNQPQHF.

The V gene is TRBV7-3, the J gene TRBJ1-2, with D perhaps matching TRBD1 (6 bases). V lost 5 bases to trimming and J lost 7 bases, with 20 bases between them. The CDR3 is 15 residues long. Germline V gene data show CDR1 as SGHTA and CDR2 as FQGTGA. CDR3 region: CASSPQGTLYGGYTF. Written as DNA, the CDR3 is TGTGCCAGCAGCCCCCAGGGGACGCTGTACGGTGGCTACACCTTC.

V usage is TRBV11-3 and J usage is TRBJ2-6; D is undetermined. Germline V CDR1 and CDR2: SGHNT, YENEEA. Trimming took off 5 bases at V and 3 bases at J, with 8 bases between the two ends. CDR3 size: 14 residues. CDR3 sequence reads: CASSARSGANVLTF. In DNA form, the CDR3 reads TGTGCCAGCAGCGCCAGGAGTGGGGCCAACGTCCTGACTTTC.

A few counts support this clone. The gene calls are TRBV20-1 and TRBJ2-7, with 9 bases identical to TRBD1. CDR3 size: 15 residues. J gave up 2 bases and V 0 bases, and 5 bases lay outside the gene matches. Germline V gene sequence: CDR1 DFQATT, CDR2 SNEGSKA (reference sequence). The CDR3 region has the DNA TGCAGTGCTAGAGAGGGGACAGGGTACACCTACGAGCAGTACTTC. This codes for CSAREGTGYTYEQYF.

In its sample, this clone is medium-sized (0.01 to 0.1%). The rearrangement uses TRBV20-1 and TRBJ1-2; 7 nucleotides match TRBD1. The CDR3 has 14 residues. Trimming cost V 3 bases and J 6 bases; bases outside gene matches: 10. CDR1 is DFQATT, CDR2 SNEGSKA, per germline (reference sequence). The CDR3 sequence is CSASHDEGANGYTF. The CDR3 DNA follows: TGCAGTGCTAGCCACGATGAGGGGGCGAATGGCTACACCTTC.

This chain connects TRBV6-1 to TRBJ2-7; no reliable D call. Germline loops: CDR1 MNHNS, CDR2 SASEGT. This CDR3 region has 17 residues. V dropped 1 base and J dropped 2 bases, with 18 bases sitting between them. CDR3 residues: CASSEGVSVFGTYEQYF. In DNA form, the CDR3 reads TGTGCCAGCAGTGAAGGGGTTTCGGTGTTTGGAACCTACGAGCAGTACTTC.

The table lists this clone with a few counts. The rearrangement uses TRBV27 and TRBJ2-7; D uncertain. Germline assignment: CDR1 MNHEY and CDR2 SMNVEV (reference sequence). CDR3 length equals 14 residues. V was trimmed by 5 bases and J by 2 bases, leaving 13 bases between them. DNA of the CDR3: TGTGCCAGCAGTCCCGACTCCTTCACCTACGAGCAGTACTTC. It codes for CASSPDSFTYEQYF.

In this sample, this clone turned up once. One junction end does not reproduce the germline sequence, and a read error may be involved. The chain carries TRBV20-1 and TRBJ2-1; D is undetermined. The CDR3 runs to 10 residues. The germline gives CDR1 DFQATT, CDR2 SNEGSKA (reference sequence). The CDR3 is CSAGNRARVF. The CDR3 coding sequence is TGCAGTGCTGGGAACCGAGCACGGGTCTTC.

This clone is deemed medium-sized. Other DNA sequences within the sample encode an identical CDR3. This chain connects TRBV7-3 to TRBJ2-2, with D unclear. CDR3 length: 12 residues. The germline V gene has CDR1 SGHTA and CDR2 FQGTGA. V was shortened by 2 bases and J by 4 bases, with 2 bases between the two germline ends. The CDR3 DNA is TGTGCCAGCAGCTTAGGCACCGGGGAGCTGTTTTTT. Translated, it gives CASSLGTGELFF.

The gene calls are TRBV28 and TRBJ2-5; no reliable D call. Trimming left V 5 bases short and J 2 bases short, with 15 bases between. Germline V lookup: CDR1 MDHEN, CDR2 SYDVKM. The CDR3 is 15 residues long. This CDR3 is CASSPRQIIQETQYF. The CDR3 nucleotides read TGTGCCAGCAGTCCACGCCAGATTATTCAAGAGACCCAGTACTTC.

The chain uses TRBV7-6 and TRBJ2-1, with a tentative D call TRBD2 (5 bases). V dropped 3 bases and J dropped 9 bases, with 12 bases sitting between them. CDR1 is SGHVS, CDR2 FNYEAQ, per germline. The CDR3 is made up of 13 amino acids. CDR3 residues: CASSLDQAGEQFF. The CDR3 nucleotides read TGTGCCAGCAGCTTGGACCAGGCGGGTGAGCAGTTCTTC. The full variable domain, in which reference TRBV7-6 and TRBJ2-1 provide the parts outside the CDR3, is GAGVSQSPRYKVTKRGQDVALRCDPISGHVSLYWYRQALGQGPEFLTYFNYEAQQDKSGLPNDRFSAERPEGSISTLTIQRTEQRDSAMYRCASSLDQAGEQFFGPGTRLTVL.

CDR3 residues: CASSARRTTAYEQYF. CDR3 nucleotides: TGTGCCAGCAGTGCAAGGAGGACCACCGCATACGAGCAGTACTTC. The rearrangement uses TRBV6-1 and TRBJ2-7; possible D gene TRBD2, 5 bases. V lost 4 bases and J lost 4, with 17 bases in between. The CDR3 is made up of 15 amino acids. The germline V gene encodes CDR1 MNHNS and CDR2 SASEGT.